What follows describes a single T cell receptor (beta chain). What it recognizes is unknown. The germline V gene encodes CDR1 SGDLS and CDR2 YYNGEE. There are 17 residues in the CDR3. Deletions cut 3 bases from V and 4 bases from J, with 20 bases between. TCRdb's copy holds only in-frame clones and misses some; the assay was immunoSEQ multiplex PCR. The data contain tens of thousands of clones, 85% of them singletons. Time point defined: after dendritic cell vaccination, including at tumor progression/relapse. No glioblastoma patient carried an isocitrate dehydrogenase mutation. These data belong to a study of glioma-infiltrating T cells after dendritic cell vaccination. Study in general: Glioblastoma patients came from Phase I and II dendritic cell vaccination trials. Patients received autologous tumor lysate-pulsed dendritic cell vaccination between about 2003 and 2013. Study conclusions and caveats: Higher TCR clonality did not directly relate to longer survival.

This clonotype was sampled from a human donor with glioblastoma. This material consisted of blood, taken after dendritic cell vaccination. This chain joins TRBV9 and TRBJ1-3, with D hard to call. DNA of the CDR3: TGTGCCAGCAGCGCCCAGACACCGGGTTCGGGAGGAAACACCATATATTTT. As protein: CASSAQTPGSGGNTIYF.